This T cell receptor beta chain is from a study of cytomegalovirus exposure and HLA in healthy donors (dated by TCRdb to 2017 to 2019). For context, the study as a whole: An earlier analysis of roughly 500 of the donors reported 250 to 300 Gb of sequence data and some 100 million unique TCR beta sequences from some 180 million T cells. An early release covering around 630 HLA-typed donors comprised roughly 300 gigabases of sequencing data and around 85 million unique TCR sequences. Of the 398 genotyped donors, about 80% fell in the genetic ancestry cluster associated with self-reported Caucasian donors. The aim of the study was to test whether cataloging public T cell receptors could identify signatures of past pathogen exposure. The study used immunosequencing to profile the T cell repertoires of hundreds of subjects and linked those repertoires to cytomegalovirus serostatus. Besides the first cohort of about 730 subjects, a separate validation cohort made up of roughly 120 different subjects was used. The study combined high-throughput TCR immunosequencing, statistical association of individual TCRs with disease status, and machine learning to predict cytomegalovirus infection status. In a later analysis, previously published TCR beta repertoires from about 640 donors were re-analyzed and high-resolution HLA genotyping was added so that TCR occurrence patterns could be studied. In the later analysis, no new phenotypic data were used to find candidate immune exposures; instead, reliance was placed on TCR beta sequences and their occurrence across donors. An earlier analysis of some 600 of the donors applied high-throughput TCR beta sequencing to assess whether each TCR beta V gene segment acted as functional or pseudogenic. Donor age, sex, ethnicity and CMV serostatus were collected together with the repertoire data. A later genetic analysis used genome-wide SNP genotypes for about 60% of the roughly 700 donors, treating that subset as a discovery cohort. All discovery cohort repertoires had been generated on a single sequencing platform. Class I and class II HLA loci were covered by the typing at four-digit resolution. The number of donors typed differed by locus, with roughly 629-640 for A, B, C, DRB1 and DQB1, 522 for DQA1, over 600 for DPA1, and roughly 450 for DPB1. Because of strong linkage in the cohort, roughly five DR-DQ haplotypes were treated as single units for association and clustering. Across around 400 genotyped donors of the cohort, an average of roughly 200,000 unique TCR beta nucleotide sequences per donor were sequenced, and roughly 20% of those sequences were non-productive. On the study overall, not on this receptor specifically: A cluster of highly shared sequence variants was judged likely to represent a technical artifact of the sequencing pipeline. In a later genetic analysis, a missense DCLRE1C variant was associated with V-gene and J-gene trimming of TCR beta chains, and the association was replicated in an independent cohort. Assigning TCR associations to individual alleles was difficult when HLA alleles, especially DR and DQ, strongly co-occurred. Some IMGT-functional V segments, including TRBV6-2 and TRBV6-3, could not be told apart with the 87-base-pair reads, so those segments were excluded. Most TCR sequences were observed very rarely across donors, whereas some public TCRs were present in many individuals. A later analysis found that HLA-associated TCR beta chains were more clonally expanded and had lower generation probabilities than equally common non-associated chains. Because counts were too low, around 17 rarely observed V segments, including chromosome 9 orphons, were left out of the earlier analysis of approximately 500 of the donors. The authors suggested that the approach could potentially be extended to other disease states and immunological phenotypes. Most CMV-associated TCR beta chains appeared to be HLA-restricted in a later analysis, and the HLA associations seemed to be driven largely by CMV exposure. Correlated functional status among segregating V segments might reflect linkage disequilibrium, but an unknown experimental factor could not be ruled out. Several of the top co-occurrence clusters appeared to be linked to parvovirus B19, influenza, CMV and Epstein-Barr virus, according to a later analysis. At a false discovery rate of 0.05, a later analysis linked 15,000 to 20,000 TCR beta sequences to specific HLA alleles. In a later analysis, TCR association rates were found to vary across HLA loci, with the most associated TCRs seen for DRB1 alleles and the fewest for HLA-C alleles. In vitro tests confirmed that a few of the cytomegalovirus-associated TCR beta chains recognize cytomegalovirus antigens. The presence/absence analyses assumed that sequencing depth was roughly uniform across donors, and that assumption may not be true. This cohort had only TCR beta chains sequenced, and the lack of alpha or paired-chain data limited which features could be detected. Compared with the approximately 700-donor mean, donors in an Asian-associated ancestry cluster had fewer N-insertions in productive TCRs, according to a later genetic analysis. Cytomegalovirus status was reported to be diagnosed by the classifier with high specificity and sensitivity in both the original and validation cohorts. Because HLA typing was unavailable for some donors at each locus, only the typed subset was used in association tests. The study listed over 150 TCR beta chains as associated with cytomegalovirus. In an earlier analysis of about 600 of the donors, most TCR beta V segments appeared in productive rearrangements about 87% or about 30% of the time, broadly matching IMGT annotations. A further reported finding was that TCR beta sequences accurately predicted the HLA-A and HLA-B alleles for most subjects in the first cohort. For the cohort, immune exposure information was limited to CMV serostatus.

Spanning cysteine to phenylalanine, the CDR3 consists of 13 amino acids. The kept DNA is CDR3 alone, 39 bases in frame from the first base. V is clipped by 7 bases and J by 0 bases, and the sequence between their germline boundaries is 6 bases long. CDR1 and CDR2 are read off the germline V gene as SGHTA and FQGNSA. The cohort comprised around 690 healthy bone marrow donors. Cohort members were all nominally healthy when sampled, although unrecorded immune exposures were likely present. The donor was CMV seropositive and belonged to the group of 270 or so seropositive cohort members. Each donor provided a peripheral blood sample, and peripheral blood mononuclear cells were used for TCR beta sequencing. The Qiagen DNeasy Blood Extraction Kit was used to extract genomic DNA from the blood cell samples. Libraries came from the immunoSEQ multiplex PCR assay. For the multiplex PCR, a mixture combining 60 forward primers for TCR Vbeta segments and 13 reverse primers for TCR Jbeta segments was used. Amplification of the CDR3 region of rearranged TCR beta genes was performed with a multiplex PCR assay on genomic DNA. Amplified TCR beta libraries were sequenced as 87-base-pair reads on the Illumina HiSeq System. The published analysis was carried out like this. A later analysis counted about 80 million unique TCR beta chains across the 500 to 850 repertoires, and some 11 million of these chains were shared by at least two donors. Raw reads were error-corrected and collapsed into unique sequences with a nearest-neighbor algorithm that merged closely related sequences to remove PCR and sequencing errors. CDR3 sequences were aligned to IMGT reference sequences to assign V, D and J gene segments. For a sequence to be retained, a match of at least six nucleotides was required to both a V gene segment and a J gene segment. A rearrangement was called productive if the CDR3 had no stop codons and remained in frame with V and J, and every other rearrangement was called non-productive. CDR3 was defined according to IMGT convention as the region running from the second conserved V-encoded cysteine to the conserved J-encoded phenylalanine. Sequences without an unambiguous match to a single V gene segment were excluded from the earlier analysis of a few hundred of the donors. In an earlier analysis of some 590 of the donors, V segments were called functional above 56.7% productive rearrangements and were called segregating when the between-donor standard deviation exceeded 5%. A statistical classification framework was built for diagnosing cytomegalovirus status from the catalog of TCR beta chain sequences. In a later analysis, V and J genes were assigned by comparing TCR nucleotide sequences against IMGT/GENE-DB human TR gene sequences. The TCRdist pipeline was used in a later analysis to assign CDR3 sequences and most-parsimonious VDJ recombination scenarios. A later analysis defined each TCR beta chain by its CDR3 amino acid sequence plus V-gene family, and excluded reads lacking a unique V-gene family. To address suspected cross-contamination and a sequencing artifact, a later analysis removed 592 highly shared, low-generation-probability nucleotide sequences. In a later analysis, a clonal expansion index for each public chain was calculated from normalized within-repertoire ranks of inferred template counts. In a later analysis, generation probabilities were computed using a VDJ recombination model fitted to out-of-frame rearrangements, and the results were checked against IGoR. In a later analysis, hypergeometric tests were used to score TCR-TCR, TCR-HLA and TCR-CMV co-occurrence, with a repertoire-size bias correction applied to TCR pairs. A later analysis estimated false discovery rates by permuting HLA or CMV assignments 20 times. A later analysis grouped co-occurring TCRs with DBSCAN, adding TCRdist sequence similarity when clustering within HLA-allele-positive subsets. For co-occurrence clustering, repertoires with fewer than 30,000 or more than 120,000 public chains were excluded, along with 4 to 6 repertoires with anomalous nucleotide sharing. Drawn from immuneACCESS, this table holds only the in-frame rearrangements with V and J called that TCRdb kept. Clones are partly lost; checked studies trace under half to an unresolved V gene and leave the rest unexplained. The D gene and trimming were derived from the DNA, and the V and J assignments and clone size from that table. The sample includes approximately 40,000 clones, with about 66% observed a single time. Less than 20% of the sample is taken by the ten largest.

As regards this clone: Its binding antigen is unknown. Base qualities were left out, and no much larger clone turns up one base away.

Sequencing was carried out using PBMCs. The chain uses TRBV7-2 and TRBJ2-2; the D gene is possibly TRBD1, with 5 bases matching. This clonotype originated in a man in his forties or fifties in good health and CMV-seropositive. CDR3 reads: CASKTANTGELFF. DNA sequence: TGTGCCAGCAAGACAGCGAACACCGGGGAGCTGTTTTTT.